The 32 T cell receptor beta chains listed next were all sequenced from one sample in a study of blood T cell repertoires in COVID-19. TCRdb keeps only in-frame clones here, not all; method: immunoSEQ multiplex PCR. The data contain around 200,000 clones, over 75% of them singletons. Sample: peripheral blood. The source of these receptors is a human donor in a cohort sampled during active COVID-19.

V gene TRBV28 combines with J gene TRBJ1-5; D remains unclear. V lost 2 bases, J lost 2 bases, and 7 bases lay in between. This CDR3 comprises 14 residues. Germline V gives CDR1 MDHEN, CDR2 SYDVKM. This CDR3 is CASSLVRGNQPQHF. As DNA, the CDR3 is TGTGCCAGCAGTTTAGTGAGGGGCAATCAGCCCCAGCATTTT.

The chain joins TRBV19 to TRBJ1-2, with TRBD1 matching 9 bases. The CDR3 runs to 17 residues. The V gene's germline CDR1 is LNHDA and CDR2 SQIVND (reference sequence). Germline trimming cut 1 base from V and 5 bases from J; bases unmatched to any gene: 11. The CDR3 DNA sequence: TGTGCCAGTAGTATAGCAGAAACAGGGGGCGCAGTTTATGGCTACACCTTC. This gives the protein CASSIAETGGAVYGYTF.

This sequence joins TRBV7-8 and TRBJ2-7; TRBD1 aligns across 9 bases. This CDR3 has 15 amino acids. Germline V gene data show CDR1 as SGHVS and CDR2 as FQNEAQ. Trimming removed 5 bases from V and 3 bases from J; junction bases left unmatched: 8. The CDR3 DNA sequence: TGTGCCAGCAGCCCGACGACAGGGGGAAACTACGAGCAGTACTTC. Its translation: CASSPTTGGNYEQYF.

This rearrangement joins TRBV21-1 to TRBJ1-5; the DNA was not used to check the table's D call, TRBD1. TRBV21-1 is described as a pseudogene. The CDR3 extends over 16 amino acids. The CDR3 bases are TGTGCCAGAGTTTCCCGGGACAGGGTACGGAATCAGCCCCAGCATTTT. It specifies CARVSRDRVRNQPQHF.

The J gene is TRBJ1-2, the V gene TRBV3-1 (or the pseudogene TRBV3-2); 7 bases fit TRBD1. J lost 6 bases, V lost 5 bases, and 6 bases had no gene match. Germline-derived CDR1 and CDR2 are LGHDT and YNNKEL (reference sequence). The CDR3 covers 13 residues. CDR3 bases: TGTGCCAGCAGCGAAACAGGGGATGATGGCTACACCTTC. Amino acids: CASSETGDDGYTF.

The sample holds a few counts of this clone. The chain is built from TRBV11-3 and TRBJ2-1, with 10 nucleotides matching TRBD2. This CDR3 has 15 residues. The V segment lost 5 bases and the J segment 6 bases; nucleotides outside the gene matches: 7. The germline CDR1 and CDR2 sequences are SGHNT and YENEEA. The CDR3 here is CASSLESSGSNEQFF. The CDR3 region has the DNA TGTGCCAGCAGCCTGGAGTCTAGCGGGAGCAATGAGCAGTTCTTC.

The chain uses TRBV5-6 and TRBJ1-3; TRBD1 might be the D (6 bases). The ends were cut back, 1 base at V and 3 bases at J, with 8 bases in the middle. CDR1 is SGHDT, CDR2 YYEEEE, per germline. The CDR3 contains 14 residues. DNA of the CDR3: TGTGCCAGCAGCTTGAAAGGGGGTGGAAACACCATATATTTT. It codes for CASSLKGGGNTIYF. The full variable domain, with the rest looked up from reference TRBV5-6 and TRBJ1-3, is DAGVTQSPTHLIKTRGQQVTLRCSPKSGHDTVSWYQQALGQGPQFIFQYYEEEERQRGNFPDRFSGHQFPNYSSELNVNALLLGDSALYLCASSLKGGGNTIYFGEGSWLTVV.

The chain combines TRBV7-9 with TRBJ2-6, with 7 bases identical to TRBD1. The CDR3 sequence is 17 residues long. V lost 4 bases, J lost 0 bases, and 6 bases stayed unmatched. In germline, CDR1 is SEHNR, CDR2 FQNEAQ (reference sequence). The CDR3 nucleotides read TGTGCCAGCAGCTGGGGACAGATTCCCTCTGGGGCCAACGTCCTGACTTTC. This encodes CASSWGQIPSGANVLTF.

J is TRBJ1-6 and V is TRBV28; no definite D call. Germline V lookup: CDR1 MDHEN, CDR2 SYDVKM. The CDR3 runs 12 residues. CDR3 sequence: CAGARPNSPLHF. The CDR3 DNA reads TGTGCGGGAGCCAGGCCGAATTCACCCCTCCACTTT.

The CDR3 loop reads CASSVVEGAYEQYF. The CDR3 coding sequence is TGTGCCAGTAGTGTGGTAGAGGGTGCCTACGAGCAGTACTTC. The rearrangement uses TRBV19 and TRBJ2-7; tentative D call: TRBD2 (5 bases). The CDR3 is 14 residues long. Germline CDR1 is LNHDA and CDR2 is SQIVND (reference sequence). Trimming shortened V by 5 bases and J by 2 bases, and 13 bases separated the two germline ends.

This rearrangement joins TRBV10-3 to TRBJ2-7; 7 bases agree with TRBD2. The CDR3 extends over 13 amino acids. The V segment lost 8 bases and the J segment 1 base; nucleotides outside the gene matches: 5. Germline loops: CDR1 ENHRY, CDR2 SYGVKD. The CDR3: CAIGGLTSYEQYF. The CDR3, as DNA: TGTGCCATCGGGGGACTAACATCCTACGAGCAGTACTTC.

V and J are TRBV7-2 and TRBJ1-1; tentatively, D is TRBD1 (5 bases). V lost 5 bases to trimming and J lost 4 bases, with 20 bases between them. Germline loops: CDR1 SGHTA, CDR2 FQGNSA. This CDR3 contains 16 residues. CDR3 region: CASSLGTFSQGTEAFF. CDR3 nucleotides: TGTGCCAGCAGCCTCGGGACTTTCAGTCAGGGCACTGAAGCTTTCTTT.

This chain joins TRBV19 and TRBJ1-2; TRBD1 matches at 8 bases. V dropped 4 bases and J dropped 14; count of bases not matched to a gene: 12. CDR3 size: 13 residues. Germline CDR1 and CDR2: LNHDA and SQIVND (reference sequence). The CDR3 spells CASSTPWTGRRTF. CDR3 coding DNA: TGTGCCAGTAGTACACCGTGGACAGGGCGGCGAACCTTC.

This clone was picked up a small number of times. CDR3 bases: TGTGCCAGCAGCTTCCCTTCAGCGAGGCATGGCTACACCTTC. Translation: CASSFPSARHGYTF. The chain carries TRBV7-2 and TRBJ1-2; D gene unclear. The germline gives CDR1 SGHTA, CDR2 FQGNSA. This CDR3 spans 14 amino acids. V lost 3 bases and J 6 bases, leaving 14 bases between the germline ends.

This clone was observed once. The rearrangement joins TRBV27 to TRBJ1-4, with 8 bases fitting TRBD1. The CDR3 spans 14 residues. The V and J ends lost 8 bases and 3 bases, in that order; junction bases with no gene match: 5. Germline CDR1 MNHEY, CDR2 SMNVEV (reference sequence). The CDR3 region is CASRSDRANEKLFF. Written as DNA, the CDR3 is TGTGCCAGCCGGTCGGACAGGGCTAATGAAAAACTGTTTTTT.

The gene calls are TRBV6-6 and TRBJ1-1, with D possibly matching TRBD1 (5 bases). This CDR3 is built from 12 residues. Germline V gives CDR1 MNHNY, CDR2 SVGAGI (reference sequence). V lost 6 bases and J 4 bases, leaving 9 bases between the germline ends. The DNA of the CDR3 is TGTGCCAGCAGGGGGCGCGGCACTGAAGCTTTCTTT. This encodes CASRGRGTEAFF.

This rearrangement joins TRBV6-4 to TRBJ2-1, with 11 bases that match TRBD2. CDR1 and CDR2 (germline): MRHNA, SNTAGT. The CDR3 sequence is 15 residues long. With 3 bases clipped from V and 5 bases from J, the junction kept 3 bases outside the gene matches. The CDR3, as DNA: TGTGCCAGCAGTGAAAGGGGACTAGCGGACAATGAGCAGTTCTTC. Translated: CASSERGLADNEQFF.

The chain links TRBV28 to TRBJ1-2; 7 nucleotides line up with TRBD1. The germline gives CDR1 MDHEN, CDR2 SYDVKM. Trimming took 2 bases from V and 0 from J; bases not matched to a gene: 3. The CDR3 consists of 15 residues. The CDR3 nucleotides are TGTGCCAGCAGTTTAGTTGGGACAGCTAACTATGGCTACACCTTC. Its protein is CASSLVGTANYGYTF.

The V gene is TRBV19, the J gene TRBJ2-6, with D perhaps TRBD1 (5 bases). This CDR3 has 14 amino acids. V lost 7 bases and J lost 1, with 8 bases in between. The germline gives CDR1 LNHDA, CDR2 SQIVND (reference sequence). The CDR3 region is CASKSGSGANVLTF. The CDR3 DNA is TGTGCCAGTAAGTCAGGGTCTGGGGCCAACGTCCTGACTTTC.

The J gene is TRBJ2-7, the V gene TRBV11-3, with 8 bases identical to TRBD1. The trim removed 3 bases at V and 7 bases at J, leaving 11 bases unmatched. This CDR3 has 15 amino acids. Germline-derived CDR1 and CDR2 are SGHNT and YENEEA. CDR3 in DNA: TGTGCCAGCAGCTTCGGGACAGGCTTAAGCGGGGAGCAGTACTTC. Its translation is CASSFGTGLSGEQYF. Supplemented by reference TRBV11-3 and TRBJ2-7, the full variable domain reads EAGVVQSPRYKIIEKKQPVAFWCNPISGHNTLYWYLQNLGQGPELLIRYENEEAVDDSQLPKDRFSAERLKGVDSTLKIQPAELGDSAVYLCASSFGTGLSGEQYFGPGTRLTVT.

The rearrangement joins TRBV4-1 to TRBJ1-2, with D possibly matching TRBD1 (6 bases). Deletions cut 1 base from V and 8 bases from J, with 11 bases between. The germline gives CDR1 MGHRA, CDR2 YSYEKL. The CDR3 runs to 13 residues. CDR3 sequence: CASSQGLQGGYTF. CDR3 nucleotides: TGCGCCAGCAGCCAAGGGTTACAGGGAGGCTACACCTTC.

CDR3 sequence: CASGSGTSGSNEQFF. CDR3 sequence (DNA): TGTGCTAGTGGTTCGGGGACTAGCGGATCCAATGAGCAGTTCTTC. The chain combines TRBV12-5 with TRBJ2-1; 11 positions agree with TRBD2. Trimming removed 4 bases from V and 6 bases from J; junction bases left unmatched: 5. The germline V gene has CDR1 LGHNT and CDR2 FRNRAP. The length of the CDR3 is 15 residues.

This chain links TRBV6-5 with TRBJ2-6; D not certain. The CDR3 runs 16 residues. Germline values: CDR1 MNHEY, CDR2 SVGAGI. Trimming took off 4 bases at V and 0 bases at J, with 10 bases between the two ends. The CDR3 loop reads CASSWSVFSGANVLTF. CDR3 nucleotide sequence: TGTGCCAGCAGTTGGTCGGTGTTCTCTGGGGCCAACGTCCTGACTTTC.

The chain carries TRBV5-1 and TRBJ1-2, with no clear D. Germline CDR1 SGHRS, CDR2 YFSETQ. Trimming removed 3 bases at V and 5 bases at J, with 11 bases between. The CDR3 sequence is 13 residues long. This CDR3 is CASSSLQRYGYTF. In DNA form, the CDR3 reads TGCGCCAGCAGCTCCCTACAGCGGTATGGCTACACCTTC. Together with reference TRBV5-1 and TRBJ1-2, the CDR3 gives the full variable domain: KAGVTQTPRYLIKTRGQQVTLSCSPISGHRSVSWYQQTPGQGLQFLFEYFSETQRNKGNFPGRFSGRQFSNSRSEMNVSTLELGDSALYLCASSSLQRYGYTFGSGTRLTVV.

The chain carries TRBV4-3 and TRBJ2-2; perhaps TRBD1 as D (6 bases). This CDR3 region has 14 residues. Germline V lookup: CDR1 LGHNA, CDR2 YSLEER. V was trimmed by 5 bases and J by 3 bases, leaving 10 bases between them. As DNA, the CDR3 is TGCGCCAGCAGCTCCACAGGGTACACCGGGGAGCTGTTTTTT. Amino acid sequence: CASSSTGYTGELFF.

The chain links TRBV29-1 to TRBJ1-1, with TRBD1 matching 10 bases. The CDR3 runs 13 residues. In germline, CDR1 is SQVTM, CDR2 ANQGSEA. The V gene end was trimmed by 6 bases and the J gene end by 10 bases; junction bases not matched to a gene: 11. The CDR3 sequence: CSVGQGGNPRAFF. For the CDR3, the DNA is TGCAGCGTCGGACAGGGGGGTAACCCCAGAGCTTTCTTT.

This chain joins TRBV7-8 and TRBJ2-7; tentatively, D is TRBD1 (7 bases). The germline V gene encodes CDR1 SGHVS and CDR2 FQNEAQ. V was shortened by 1 base and J by 7 bases, with 14 bases between the two germline ends. The CDR3 is 14 amino acids. As DNA, the CDR3 is TGTGCCAGCAGCTTAGGTCCAGGGGGGTTTGAGCAGTACTTC. It encodes CASSLGPGGFEQYF.

The chain uses TRBV27 and TRBJ2-7; 7 positions match TRBD1. V lost 6 bases, J lost 1 base, and 9 bases stayed unmatched. The CDR3 loop spans 15 amino acids. Germline-derived CDR1 and CDR2 are MNHEY and SMNVEV (reference sequence). The CDR3 DNA reads TGTGCCAGCAGCCCGGGACCGGGACAGTCCTACGAGCAGTACTTC. It codes for CASSPGPGQSYEQYF.

The CDR3 reads CASSSGQENTEAFF. CDR3 in DNA: TGTGCCAGCAGTTCGGGACAGGAGAACACTGAAGCTTTCTTT. This rearrangement joins TRBV6-5 to TRBJ1-1, with TRBD1 identical over 8 bases. The V and J ends lost 4 bases and 1 base, in that order; junction bases with no gene match: 2. Germline CDR1 and CDR2: MNHEY and SVGAGI. The length of the CDR3 is 14 residues.

This clone was detected only a few times. The chain employs TRBV7-8 and TRBJ1-5; no reliable D call. The V and J ends lost 1 base and 4 bases respectively, with 14 bases between them. The CDR3 is made up of 16 amino acids. Germline V gene lookup returns CDR1 SGHVS and CDR2 FQNEAQ. The CDR3: CASSLVGAGVNQPQHF. DNA for the CDR3: TGTGCCAGCAGCTTAGTGGGAGCAGGAGTTAATCAGCCCCAGCATTTT. Combining the CDR3 with reference TRBV7-8 and TRBJ1-5 gives the whole variable domain GAGVSQSPRYKVAKRGQDVALRCDPISGHVSLFWYQQALGQGPEFLTYFQNEAQLDKSGLPSDRFFAERPEGSVSTLKIQRTQQEDSAVYLCASSLVGAGVNQPQHFGDGTRLSIL.

The rearrangement joins TRBV7-2 to TRBJ2-3; TRBD1 is a possible D gene (6 bases). The CDR3 has 15 residues. Germline V CDR1 and CDR2: SGHTA, FQGNSA. Deletions cut 5 bases from V and 6 bases from J, with 18 bases between. The CDR3: CASSLGWGRADTQYF. Here the CDR3 DNA reads TGTGCCAGCAGCCTGGGGTGGGGGCGCGCCGATACGCAGTATTTT.

The chain employs TRBV19 and TRBJ2-7; possibly TRBD2 for D (6 bases). CDR1 is LNHDA, CDR2 SQIVND, per germline (reference sequence). V lost 2 bases to trimming and J lost 0 bases, with 8 bases between them. The CDR3 has 14 amino acids. The CDR3 loop is CASSIRDSSYEQYF. CDR3 DNA: TGTGCCAGTAGTATAAGGGACTCCTCCTACGAGCAGTACTTC.